These T cell receptor beta chains were read from a single sample in a study of early T cells in non-severe SARS-CoV-2 infection. TCRdb analysed the 5' RACE reads with MiXCR anew, one entry per CDR3 protein. This sample carries tens of thousands of distinct CDR3 sequences, 7.5% to 10% of them seen once, and the ten largest clones take 15%. Sequenced: whole blood. These receptors originate from an adult who was a healthcare worker with PCR-confirmed SARS-CoV-2 infection or an uninfected control (not recorded which). CDR3s include the opening cysteine and the closing phenylalanine or tryptophan. The D gene is left open where the match is weak. Clone size is shown for a subset of rows, as once, few, many or a class of expanded clone.

clone size: -
D gene: TRBD1
J gene: TRBJ2-5
V gene: TRBV6-1
CDR3 protein: CASSDRQGETQYF
CDR3 DNA: TGTGCCAGCAGTGATCGACAGGGGGAGACCCAGTACTTC

clone size: -
D gene: -
J gene: TRBJ1-2
V gene: TRBV3-1
CDR3 protein: CASSQDRYSGKNGYTF
CDR3 DNA: TGTGCCAGCAGCCAAGATCGGTATTCGGGGAAAAATGGCTACACCTTC

clone size: many
D gene: -
J gene: TRBJ2-2
V gene: TRBV3-1
CDR3 protein: CASSYQGFGELFF
CDR3 DNA: TGTGCCAGCAGCTACCAGGGTTTCGGGGAGCTGTTTTTT

clone size: -
D gene: -
J gene: TRBJ2-2
V gene: TRBV5-5
CDR3 protein: CASSFGSATGELFF
CDR3 DNA: TGTGCCAGCAGCTTTGGGTCGGCCACCGGGGAGCTGTTTTTT

clone size: once
D gene: TRBD2
J gene: TRBJ2-3
V gene: TRBV7-3
CDR3 protein: CASSWGLAGSTDTQYF
CDR3 DNA: TGTGCCAGCAGCTGGGGACTAGCGGGAAGCACAGATACGCAGTATTTT

clone size: many
D gene: -
J gene: TRBJ1-1
V gene: TRBV7-3
CDR3 protein: CASSETENTEAFF
CDR3 DNA: TGTGCCAGCAGCGAAACAGAGAACACTGAAGCTTTCTTT

clone size: -
D gene: -
J gene: TRBJ2-7
V gene: TRBV28
CDR3 protein: CASSPAAGSDYEQYF
CDR3 DNA: TGTGCCAGCAGTCCAGCTGCGGGGTCGGACTACGAGCAGTACTTC

clone size: many
D gene: -
J gene: TRBJ2-7
V gene: TRBV29-1
CDR3 protein: CSVEVAQVEQYF
CDR3 DNA: TGCAGCGTTGAAGTGGCGCAGGTCGAGCAGTACTTC

clone size: many
D gene: -
J gene: TRBJ1-1
V gene: TRBV9
CDR3 protein: CASSPGTAEAFF
CDR3 DNA: TGTGCCAGCAGCCCCGGGACGGCTGAAGCTTTCTTT

clone size: many
D gene: -
J gene: TRBJ2-7
V gene: TRBV5-8
CDR3 protein: CASSHRDIILDEQYF
CDR3 DNA: TGTGCCAGCAGTCACAGGGATATCATTTTGGACGAGCAGTACTTC

clone size: many
D gene: -
J gene: TRBJ2-1
V gene: TRBV20-1
CDR3 protein: CSARADEQFF
CDR3 DNA: TGCAGTGCTAGAGCCGATGAGCAGTTCTTC

clone size: -
D gene: TRBD2
J gene: TRBJ2-3
V gene: TRBV5-1
CDR3 protein: CASSFASGRSTDTQYF
CDR3 DNA: TGCGCCAGCAGCTTCGCTAGCGGGAGGTCCACAGATACGCAGTATTTT

clone size: -
D gene: TRBD2
J gene: TRBJ2-7
V gene: TRBV28
CDR3 protein: CATRTSGSDEQYF
CDR3 DNA: TGTGCCACCAGGACTAGCGGGAGCGACGAGCAGTACTTC

clone size: many
D gene: -
J gene: TRBJ2-2
V gene: TRBV20-1
CDR3 protein: CSARVVGSSNTGELFF
CDR3 DNA: TGCAGTGCTAGAGTCGTGGGGAGCTCGAACACCGGGGAGCTGTTTTTT

clone size: few
D gene: -
J gene: TRBJ2-3
V gene: TRBV12-3/TRBV12-4
CDR3 protein: CASSQVRAEREDTQYF
CDR3 DNA: TGTGCCAGCAGTCAGGTCCGAGCGGAGAGGGAAGATACGCAGTATTTT

clone size: many
D gene: TRBD2
J gene: TRBJ2-1
V gene: TRBV11-2
CDR3 protein: CASSKRHSGTSGYNEQFF
CDR3 DNA: TGTGCCAGCAGCAAGCGCCACTCCGGGACTAGCGGATACAATGAGCAGTTCTTC

clone size: many
D gene: -
J gene: TRBJ2-1
V gene: TRBV19
CDR3 protein: CASRPTSLGLAYNEQFF
CDR3 DNA: TGTGCCAGTAGACCAACATCACTGGGACTTGCCTACAATGAGCAGTTCTTC

clone size: many
D gene: -
J gene: TRBJ2-1
V gene: TRBV11-2
CDR3 protein: CASSLGIIFPNEQFF
CDR3 DNA: TGTGCCAGCAGCTTAGGGATAATTTTCCCAAATGAGCAGTTCTTC

clone size: many
D gene: TRBD1
J gene: TRBJ2-2
V gene: TRBV5-1
CDR3 protein: CASSSQGARTGELFF
CDR3 DNA: TGCGCCAGCAGCTCGCAGGGGGCAAGGACCGGGGAGCTGTTTTTT

clone size: -
D gene: -
J gene: TRBJ2-3
V gene: TRBV6-5
CDR3 protein: CASSGTNTDTQYF
CDR3 DNA: TGTGCCAGCAGCGGGACGAACACAGATACGCAGTATTTT

clone size: few
D gene: -
J gene: TRBJ2-2
V gene: TRBV29-1
CDR3 protein: CSVSVLGGTGELFF
CDR3 DNA: TGCAGCGTTTCCGTACTTGGGGGCACCGGGGAGCTGTTTTTT

clone size: many
D gene: -
J gene: TRBJ2-2
V gene: TRBV29-1
CDR3 protein: CSVTNTGELFF
CDR3 DNA: TGCAGCGTTACGAACACCGGGGAGCTGTTTTTT

clone size: many
D gene: TRBD1
J gene: TRBJ2-2
V gene: TRBV28
CDR3 protein: CASRTWKGQAGWMGNTGELFF
CDR3 DNA: TGTGCCAGCAGAACCTGGAAGGGACAGGCCGGATGGATGGGAAACACCGGGGAGCTGTTTTTT

clone size: -
D gene: TRBD1
J gene: TRBJ2-1
V gene: TRBV7-9
CDR3 protein: CASDRESSYNEQFF
CDR3 DNA: TGTGCCAGTGACAGGGAAAGCTCCTACAATGAGCAGTTCTTC

clone size: few
D gene: TRBD1
J gene: TRBJ2-3
V gene: TRBV7-9
CDR3 protein: CASSFGQGATDTQYF
CDR3 DNA: TGTGCCAGCAGCTTTGGTCAGGGGGCTACAGATACGCAGTATTTT

clone size: -
D gene: -
J gene: TRBJ1-2
V gene: TRBV30
CDR3 protein: CAWSVRPAWVYGYTF
CDR3 DNA: TGTGCCTGGAGTGTACGGCCAGCTTGGGTCTATGGCTACACCTTC

clone size: -
D gene: -
J gene: TRBJ2-7
V gene: TRBV30
CDR3 protein: CAWSSYSGEQYF
CDR3 DNA: TGTGCCTGGAGTTCCTACAGTGGCGAGCAGTACTTC

clone size: many
D gene: TRBD1
J gene: TRBJ2-3
V gene: TRBV28
CDR3 protein: CASSSTGTGGIDTQYF
CDR3 DNA: TGTGCCAGCAGTTCGACCGGGACAGGGGGCATAGATACGCAGTATTTT

clone size: many
D gene: TRBD2
J gene: TRBJ2-7
V gene: TRBV4-1
CDR3 protein: CASSRGASGRYEQYF
CDR3 DNA: TGCGCCAGCAGCCGCGGGGCTAGCGGACGATACGAGCAGTACTTC

clone size: -
D gene: -
J gene: TRBJ1-1
V gene: TRBV3-1
CDR3 protein: CASSQGADTEAFF
CDR3 DNA: TGTGCCAGCAGCCAAGGGGCAGACACTGAAGCTTTCTTT

clone size: -
D gene: TRBD1
J gene: TRBJ2-1
V gene: TRBV5-1
CDR3 protein: CASSLLPGQGAYEQFF
CDR3 DNA: TGCGCCAGCAGCTTGTTACCGGGACAGGGGGCTTATGAGCAGTTCTTC

clone size: many
D gene: TRBD2
J gene: TRBJ2-2
V gene: TRBV20-1
CDR3 protein: CSARPKASGRPPNTGELFF
CDR3 DNA: TGCAGTGCAAGGCCCAAGGCTAGCGGGCGCCCTCCGAACACCGGGGAGCTGTTTTTT

clone size: many
D gene: TRBD1
J gene: TRBJ1-2
V gene: TRBV20-1
CDR3 protein: CSARPTGGVRSYTF
CDR3 DNA: TGCAGTGCTAGACCGACAGGGGGCGTTAGGAGCTACACCTTC

clone size: many
D gene: TRBD1
J gene: TRBJ1-4
V gene: TRBV7-9
CDR3 protein: CASSRQGQGGGKLFF
CDR3 DNA: TGTGCCAGCAGCCGACAGGGACAGGGCGGCGGAAAACTGTTTTTT

clone size: few
D gene: TRBD2
J gene: TRBJ2-4
V gene: TRBV20-1
CDR3 protein: CSANPGLRNIQYF
CDR3 DNA: TGCAGTGCGAATCCGGGACTAAGGAACATTCAGTACTTC

clone size: many
D gene: -
J gene: TRBJ2-7
V gene: TRBV7-9
CDR3 protein: CASSLGREVFYEQYF
CDR3 DNA: TGTGCCAGCAGCTTAGGCAGGGAGGTGTTCTACGAGCAGTACTTC

clone size: many
D gene: -
J gene: TRBJ2-3
V gene: TRBV7-9
CDR3 protein: CASSPSTDTQYF
CDR3 DNA: TGTGCCAGCAGCCCCAGCACAGATACGCAGTATTTT

clone size: -
D gene: TRBD2
J gene: TRBJ2-3
V gene: TRBV28
CDR3 protein: CASSSLAGVTDTQYF
CDR3 DNA: TGTGCCAGCAGTTCCCTGGCGGGAGTCACAGATACGCAGTATTTT

clone size: many
D gene: -
J gene: TRBJ2-5
V gene: TRBV7-2
CDR3 protein: CASRRPQETQYF
CDR3 DNA: TGTGCCAGCAGACGGCCCCAAGAGACCCAGTACTTC

clone size: -
D gene: -
J gene: TRBJ1-6
V gene: TRBV7-6
CDR3 protein: CASSFSVGADSPLHF
CDR3 DNA: TGTGCCAGCAGCTTTAGCGTAGGCGCCGATTCACCCCTCCACTTT

clone size: many
D gene: TRBD2
J gene: TRBJ2-7
V gene: TRBV10-3
CDR3 protein: CAISPGLASNEQYF
CDR3 DNA: TGTGCCATCAGTCCTGGACTAGCCAGCAACGAGCAGTACTTC

clone size: many
D gene: -
J gene: TRBJ2-1
V gene: TRBV2
CDR3 protein: CASCSGSSYNEQFF
CDR3 DNA: TGTGCCAGCTGTAGCGGAAGCTCCTACAATGAGCAGTTCTTC

clone size: many
D gene: -
J gene: TRBJ1-2
V gene: TRBV29-1
CDR3 protein: CSVEVGTAGYGYTF
CDR3 DNA: TGCAGCGTTGAAGTTGGTACAGCAGGCTATGGCTACACCTTC

clone size: -
D gene: -
J gene: TRBJ2-7
V gene: TRBV5-1
CDR3 protein: CASSTRVSSYEQYF
CDR3 DNA: TGCGCCAGCAGCACCCGGGTCTCCTCCTACGAGCAGTACTTC